These 23 T cell receptor beta chains originate from one sample sequenced in a study of regulatory T cells in long-lasting Graves disease (TCRdb year 2021). The meaning of the sample's time point label: persistent/refractory GD, antithyroid drugs over 5 years with positive TRAb. RNA was extracted from PBMCs in TRIzol for both TCR sequencing and RNA sequencing. Library prep was done by multiplex PCR. The instrument was an Illumina HiSeq 4000. CDR3 regions were amplified by Arm-PCR with iRepertoire HTBI primers to construct TCR beta libraries. TCRdb reprocessed the public reads (quality trimming at Q25 with fastp, clone calling with MiXCR) and kept in-frame beta chains. Entries are consolidated by CDR3 protein sequence, retaining the most common genes and DNA. For this sample there are hundreds of thousands of distinct CDR3 sequences; about a fifth appear just once. The top ten constitute less than 9% of the sample.

The sample was peripheral blood mononuclear cells (PBMCs), taken when the disease was refractory, from a patient treated with antithyroid drugs. These receptors came from a female donor with Graves disease.

This clonotype was recorded many times. The chain has TRBV12-3 or TRBV12-4 and TRBJ1-6, with TRBD1 matching 7 bases. V dropped 2 bases and J dropped 4; count of bases not matched to a gene: 8. This CDR3 contains 17 residues. CDR3 sequence (DNA): TGTGCCAGCAGTTTACCCTTCAGCAGGGGGTATAATTCACCCCTCCACTTT. Translating it yields CASSLPFSRGYNSPLHF.

This clonotype was counted at least ten times. J is TRBJ1-4 and V is TRBV27, with TRBD1 identical over 7 bases. The germline gives CDR1 MNHEY, CDR2 SMNVEV (reference sequence). J gave up 4 bases and V 3 bases, and 5 bases lay outside the gene matches. The CDR3 runs 15 residues. The CDR3 coding sequence is TGTGCCAGCAGTTTTTACGGGACAGATAATGAAAAACTGTTTTTT. This codes for CASSFYGTDNEKLFF.

This clonotype was picked up many times. The chain combines TRBV29-1 with TRBJ1-2, with D unclear. V was clipped by 2 bases and J by 0 bases, with 7 bases between them. This CDR3 is 13 amino acids long. Germline V gene sequence: CDR1 SQVTM, CDR2 ANQGSEA. As DNA, the CDR3 is TGCAGCGTTGAAAAGACCTCTAACTATGGCTACACCTTC. The encoded protein is CSVEKTSNYGYTF.

The CDR3 DNA sequence: TGTGCCAGTAGTATAGTGCCAAGACAGGGAAGGATACAGCCCCAGCATTTT. Its translation is CASSIVPRQGRIQPQHF. The chain is built from TRBV19 and TRBJ1-5; TRBD1 matches at 7 bases. Trimming removed 1 base from V and 7 bases from J; junction bases left unmatched: 13. The CDR3 runs 17 residues. Germline CDR1 is LNHDA and CDR2 is SQIVND (reference sequence).

The CDR3 sequence: CATSRDHAGADNSPLHF. The CDR3 DNA reads as TGTGCCACCAGCAGAGATCACGCGGGGGCAGATAATTCACCCCTCCACTTT. The J gene is TRBJ1-6, the V gene TRBV15, with D perhaps matching TRBD1 (6 bases). Germline-derived CDR1 and CDR2 are LNHNV and YYDKDF (reference sequence). Trimming stripped 0 bases from V and 5 bases from J, with 14 bases between. The CDR3 runs 17 residues.

The genes are TRBV5-8 and TRBJ2-5; D gene unclear. Trimming left V 3 bases short and J 5 bases short, with 14 bases between. This CDR3 is 14 amino acids long. Looked up from germline, CDR1 is SGHTS and CDR2 is YDEGEE. The CDR3 coding sequence is TGTGCCAGCAGCTCAACGACTCGTGGGGAGACCCAGTACTTC. Encoded protein: CASSSTTRGETQYF. The full variable domain, in which reference TRBV5-8 and TRBJ2-5 provide the parts outside the CDR3, is EAGVTQSPTHLIKTRGQQATLRCSPISGHTSVYWYQQALGLGLQFLLWYDEGEERNRGNFPPRFSGRQFPNYSSELNVNALELEDSALYLCASSSTTRGETQYFGPGTRLLVL.

Remarks on this clonotype: A read error may explain this, as a much larger clone is one base away. The V gene is TRBV6-2 or TRBV6-3, the J gene TRBJ1-2, with TRBD1 matching over 7 bases. Germline V gene lookup returns CDR1 MNHEY and CDR2 SVGEGT. This CDR3 contains 14 residues. The CDR3 loop is CASSYGDSVYGCTF. CDR3 coding DNA: TGTGCCAGCAGTTACGGGGACAGTGTCTATGGCTGCACCTTC.

This clonotype was counted only a few times. The gene calls are TRBV20-1 and TRBJ2-7; D not certain. V was shortened by 5 bases and J by 3 bases, with 5 bases between the two germline ends. This CDR3 comprises 10 residues. Germline CDR1 reads DFQATT; CDR2 reads SNEGSKA (reference sequence). The CDR3 here is CSASNYEQYF. CDR3 DNA: TGCAGTGCTTCGAACTACGAGCAGTACTTC.

J is TRBJ2-7 and V is TRBV9; TRBD1 matches 7 bases. The CDR3 runs 14 residues. V dropped 0 bases and J dropped 12; count of bases not matched to a gene: 12. Germline V CDR1 and CDR2: SGDLS, YYNGEE. In DNA, the CDR3 is TGTGCCAGCAGCGTAGATGGGGACAGACCACCTTCGTACTTC. Its translation is CASSVDGDRPPSYF.

The CDR3 DNA reads TGTGCCATCAAGCCGCGGGGGAACACCGGGGAGCTGTTTTTT. Translated: CAIKPRGNTGELFF. The rearrangement uses TRBV10-3 and TRBJ2-2; TRBD2 is a possible D gene (6 bases). The CDR3 totals 14 residues. Germline V lookup: CDR1 ENHRY, CDR2 SYGVKD. Trimming left V 7 bases short and J 1 base short, with 10 bases between.

This clonotype was observed once. The chain recombines TRBV6-2 or TRBV6-3 with TRBJ2-1, with 14 bases matching TRBD2. J lost 9 bases, V lost 4 bases, and 2 bases had no gene match. This CDR3 has 14 residues. Per the germline V gene, CDR1 is MNHEY and CDR2 is SVGEGT. In DNA form, the CDR3 reads TGTGCCAGCAGTTCCGGACTAGCGGGAGGTGAGCAGTTCTTC. It specifies CASSSGLAGGEQFF.

The chain links TRBV7-9 to TRBJ2-7; 9 nucleotides agree with TRBD2. The junction had 11 bases not matched to a gene; V was cut back by 5 bases and J by 6 bases. The CDR3 extends over 15 amino acids. The V gene's germline CDR1 is SEHNR and CDR2 FQNEAQ (reference sequence). The CDR3 sequence is CASSQDILAGPEQYF. The DNA for the CDR3 is TGTGCCAGCAGCCAAGATATCCTAGCGGGGCCCGAGCAGTACTTC. Looking up the rest from reference TRBV7-9 and TRBJ2-7 gives the full variable domain: DTGVSQNPRHKITKRGQNVTFRCDPISEHNRLYWYRQTLGQGPEFLTYFQNEAQLEKSRLLSDRFSAERPKGSFSTLEIQRTEQGDSAMYLCASSQDILAGPEQYFGPGTRLTVT.

This clonotype was found many times. The gene calls are TRBV11-1 and TRBJ1-1; no definite D call. The V end was cut by 2 bases, the J end by 1 base, with 8 bases between. The CDR3 spans 14 residues. Germline CDR1 reads SGHAT; CDR2 reads FQDESV (reference sequence). As DNA, the CDR3 is TGTGCCAGCAGCTTATTCACGGGGAACACTGAAGCTTTCTTT. Its translation is CASSLFTGNTEAFF.

The genes are TRBV5-6 and TRBJ2-5, with D tentatively TRBD1 (6 bases). The CDR3 length is 16 residues. Trimming stripped 3 bases from V and 1 base from J, with 16 bases between. Germline values: CDR1 SGHDT, CDR2 YYEEEE. CDR3 DNA: TGTGCCAGCAGCTCGGTGGGGGCCAGGGGCCAAGAGACCCAGTACTTC. It encodes CASSSVGARGQETQYF. The variable domain in full, with the rest retrieved from reference TRBV5-6 and TRBJ2-5, is DAGVTQSPTHLIKTRGQQVTLRCSPKSGHDTVSWYQQALGQGPQFIFQYYEEEERQRGNFPDRFSGHQFPNYSSELNVNALLLGDSALYLCASSSVGARGQETQYFGPGTRLLVL.

This clonotype was counted many times. The genes are TRBV30 and TRBJ2-5; TRBD1 is a possible D gene (5 bases). Germline CDR1 and CDR2: GTSNPN and SVGIG (reference sequence). Trimming removed 1 base from V and 2 bases from J, with 11 bases in between. This CDR3 contains 14 residues. CDR3 region: CAWSGKDIQETQYF. CDR3 bases: TGTGCCTGGAGTGGTAAGGACATTCAAGAGACCCAGTACTTC.

This clonotype was seen many times. J is TRBJ2-7 and V is TRBV7-9, with TRBD2 matching 13 bases. Germline V gene sequence: CDR1 SEHNR, CDR2 FQNEAQ (reference sequence). V was clipped by 0 bases and J by 7 bases; unmatched bases: 12. This CDR3 spans 18 amino acids. The CDR3 spells CASSLAGLAGVRVMEQYF. CDR3 nucleotides: TGTGCCAGCAGCTTAGCAGGACTAGCGGGAGTTCGTGTTATGGAGCAGTACTTC.

V usage is TRBV12-3 or TRBV12-4 and J usage is TRBJ2-3; tentative D call: TRBD2 (6 bases). The CDR3 sequence is 16 residues long. With 5 bases removed from V and 1 base from J, the gap between germline ends came to 16 bases. This CDR3 reads CASSPTSASGTDTQYF. The CDR3 DNA reads as TGTGCCAGCAGTCCAACCTCGGCTAGCGGCACAGATACGCAGTATTTT.

The rearrangement joins TRBV19 to TRBJ1-6; TRBD1 aligns across 7 bases. The V segment lost 5 bases and the J segment 9 bases; nucleotides outside the gene matches: 10. The CDR3 loop spans 15 amino acids. CDR1 is LNHDA and CDR2 is SQIVND in the germline V gene (reference sequence). The CDR3 DNA is TGTGCCAGTAGTTACCCCGGGACAGTAGCTTCACCCCTCCACTTT. Translating gives CASSYPGTVASPLHF. Based on the CDR3 plus reference TRBV19 and TRBJ1-6, the full variable domain is DGGITQSPKYLFRKEGQNVTLSCEQNLNHDAMYWYRQDPGQGLRLIYYSQIVNDFQKGDIAEGYSVSREKKESFPLTVTSAQKNPTAFYLCASSYPGTVASPLHFGNGTRLTVT.

This clonotype was detected many times. The J gene is TRBJ2-7, the V gene TRBV3-1, with D unclear. The germline V gene has CDR1 LGHDT and CDR2 YNNKEL (reference sequence). Trimming took off 3 bases at V and 3 bases at J, with 12 bases between the two ends. The CDR3 runs 14 residues. The chain's CDR3 is CASSQAAVGYEQYF. The CDR3 DNA reads TGTGCCAGCAGCCAGGCCGCTGTGGGCTACGAGCAGTACTTC.

This clonotype was found many times. This rearrangement joins TRBV28 to TRBJ2-7, with a tentative D call TRBD1 (6 bases). The CDR3 covers 18 residues. The germline V and J ends were trimmed by 2 bases and 5 bases, with 25 bases remaining between them. CDR1 is MDHEN and CDR2 is SYDVKM in the germline V gene. This CDR3 is CASSLGRGTWYGSDEQYF. The CDR3 DNA reads TGTGCCAGCAGTTTAGGCAGGGGTACGTGGTATGGTAGCGACGAGCAGTACTTC.

This clonotype was seen a handful of times. The chain links TRBV30 to TRBJ1-5; D gene unclear. Germline V CDR1 and CDR2: GTSNPN, SVGIG (reference sequence). CDR3 size: 14 residues. Trimming removed 2 bases from V and 5 bases from J, with 13 bases in between. The CDR3 loop is CAWSTLASHQPQHF. CDR3 coding DNA: TGTGCCTGGAGTACGCTTGCCAGCCATCAGCCCCAGCATTTT.

J is TRBJ2-7 and V is TRBV27, with D uncertain. The germline CDR1 and CDR2 sequences are MNHEY and SMNVEV (reference sequence). Trimming cost V 6 bases and J 9 bases, with 18 bases left between them. The CDR3 length is 13 residues. CDR3 loop: CASSLDGVDVQYF. The CDR3 DNA reads as TGTGCCAGCAGCTTAGATGGCGTGGACGTGCAGTACTTC.

This clonotype has only a few counts. The V gene is TRBV20-1, the J gene TRBJ2-2; TRBD1 agrees at 8 bases. CDR1 and CDR2 (germline): DFQATT, SNEGSKA (reference sequence). The length of the CDR3 is 16 residues. Losses at the gene ends were 1 base for V and 5 bases for J; bases not matched to a gene: 9. The CDR3 sequence is CSARVPGQGITGELFF. CDR3 DNA sequence: TGCAGTGCTAGAGTTCCCGGACAGGGAATAACCGGGGAGCTGTTTTTT.